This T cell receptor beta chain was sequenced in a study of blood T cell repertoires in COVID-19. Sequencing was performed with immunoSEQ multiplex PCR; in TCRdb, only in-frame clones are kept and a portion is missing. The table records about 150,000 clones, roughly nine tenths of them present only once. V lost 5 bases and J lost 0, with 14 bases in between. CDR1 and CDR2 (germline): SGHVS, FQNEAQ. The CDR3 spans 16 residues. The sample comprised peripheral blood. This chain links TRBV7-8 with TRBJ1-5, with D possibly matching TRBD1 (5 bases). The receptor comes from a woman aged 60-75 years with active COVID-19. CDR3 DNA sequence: TGTGCCAGCAGCCGCTATCTACAGGTTAGCAATCAGCCCCAGCATTTT. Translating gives CASSRYLQVSNQPQHF.